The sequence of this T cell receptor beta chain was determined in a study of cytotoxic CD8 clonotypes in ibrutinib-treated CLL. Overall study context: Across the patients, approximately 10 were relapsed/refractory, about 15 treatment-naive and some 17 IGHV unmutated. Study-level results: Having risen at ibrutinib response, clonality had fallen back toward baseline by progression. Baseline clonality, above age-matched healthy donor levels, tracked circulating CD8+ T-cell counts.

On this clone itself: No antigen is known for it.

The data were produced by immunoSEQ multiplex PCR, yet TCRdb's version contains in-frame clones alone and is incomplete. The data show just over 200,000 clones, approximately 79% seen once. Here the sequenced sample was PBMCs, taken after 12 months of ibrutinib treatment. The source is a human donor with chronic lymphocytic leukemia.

As DNA, the CDR3 is TGTGCCACGACTAGGTTTTTAGAGACCCAGTACTTC. Its protein product is CATTRFLETQYF. The genes are TRBV28 and TRBJ2-5, with D perhaps TRBD2 (6 bases). V was cut by 10 bases and J by 4 bases, with 13 bases left in between. Germline V gives CDR1 MDHEN, CDR2 SYDVKM. The CDR3 extends over 12 amino acids.